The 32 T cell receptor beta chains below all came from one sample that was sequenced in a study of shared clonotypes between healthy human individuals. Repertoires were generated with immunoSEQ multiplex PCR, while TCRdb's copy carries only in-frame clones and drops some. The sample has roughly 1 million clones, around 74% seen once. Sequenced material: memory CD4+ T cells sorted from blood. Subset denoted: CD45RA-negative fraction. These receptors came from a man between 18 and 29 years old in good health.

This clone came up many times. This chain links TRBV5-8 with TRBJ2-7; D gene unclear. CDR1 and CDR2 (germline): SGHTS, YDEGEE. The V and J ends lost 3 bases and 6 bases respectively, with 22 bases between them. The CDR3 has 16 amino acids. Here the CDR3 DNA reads TGTGCCAGCAGCTACCCCGACCAGTGGGTACCCCGCGAGCAGTACTTC. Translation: CASSYPDQWVPREQYF.

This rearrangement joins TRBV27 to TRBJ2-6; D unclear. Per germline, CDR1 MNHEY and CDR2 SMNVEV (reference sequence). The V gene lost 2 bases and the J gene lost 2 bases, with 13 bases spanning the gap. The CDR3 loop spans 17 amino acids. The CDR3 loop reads CASSLDPTVAGANVLTF. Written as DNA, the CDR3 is TGTGCCAGCAGTTTAGACCCCACAGTAGCTGGGGCCAACGTCCTGACTTTC.

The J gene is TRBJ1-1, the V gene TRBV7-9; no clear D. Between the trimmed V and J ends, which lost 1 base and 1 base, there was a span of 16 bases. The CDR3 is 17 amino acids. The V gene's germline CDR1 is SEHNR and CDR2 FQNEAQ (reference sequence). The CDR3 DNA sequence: TGTGCCAGCAGCTTAGATCGATACCCGGATCCGAACACTGAAGCTTTCTTT. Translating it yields CASSLDRYPDPNTEAFF. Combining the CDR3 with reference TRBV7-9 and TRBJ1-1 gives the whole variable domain DTGVSQNPRHKITKRGQNVTFRCDPISEHNRLYWYRQTLGQGPEFLTYFQNEAQLEKSRLLSDRFSAERPKGSFSTLEIQRTEQGDSAMYLCASSLDRYPDPNTEAFFGQGTRLTVV.

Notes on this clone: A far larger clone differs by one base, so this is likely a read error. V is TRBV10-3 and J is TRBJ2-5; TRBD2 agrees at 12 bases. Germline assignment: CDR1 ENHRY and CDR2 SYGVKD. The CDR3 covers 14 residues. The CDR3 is CASQRTSGEETRYF. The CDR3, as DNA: TGTGCCTCCCAGAGGACTAGCGGGGAAGAGACCCGGTACTTC.

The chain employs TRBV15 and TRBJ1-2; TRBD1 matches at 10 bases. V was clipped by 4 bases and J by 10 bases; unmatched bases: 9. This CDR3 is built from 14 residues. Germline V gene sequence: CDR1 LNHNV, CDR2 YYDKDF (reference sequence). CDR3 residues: CATSTVQDRGNYTF. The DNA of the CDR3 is TGTGCCACCAGCACAGTTCAGGACAGGGGGAACTACACCTTC.

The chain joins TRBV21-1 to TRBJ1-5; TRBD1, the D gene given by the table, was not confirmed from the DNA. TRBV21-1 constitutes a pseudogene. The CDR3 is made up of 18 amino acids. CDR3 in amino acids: CASSKGAQGLGYRKPQHF. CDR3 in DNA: TGTGCCAGCAGCAAAGGGGCACAGGGTTTAGGGTATAGGAAGCCCCAGCATTTT.

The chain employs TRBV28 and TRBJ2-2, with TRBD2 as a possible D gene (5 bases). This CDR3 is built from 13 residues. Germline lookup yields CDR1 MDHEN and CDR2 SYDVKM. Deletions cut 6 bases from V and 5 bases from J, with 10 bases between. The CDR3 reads CASRERETGELFF. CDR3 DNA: TGTGCCAGCAGAGAAAGGGAGACCGGGGAGCTGTTTTTT.

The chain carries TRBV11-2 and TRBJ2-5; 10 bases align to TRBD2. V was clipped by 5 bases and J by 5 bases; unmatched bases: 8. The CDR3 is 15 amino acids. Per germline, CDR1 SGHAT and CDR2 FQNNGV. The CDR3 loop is CASSMRSGGVETQYF. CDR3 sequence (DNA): TGTGCCAGCAGCATGCGGAGCGGGGGGGTGGAGACCCAGTACTTC.

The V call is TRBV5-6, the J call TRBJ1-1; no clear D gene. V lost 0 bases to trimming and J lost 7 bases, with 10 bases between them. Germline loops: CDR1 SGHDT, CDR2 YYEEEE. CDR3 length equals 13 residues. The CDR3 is CASSLAAVFEAFF. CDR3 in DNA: TGTGCCAGCAGCTTGGCGGCAGTCTTTGAAGCTTTCTTT.

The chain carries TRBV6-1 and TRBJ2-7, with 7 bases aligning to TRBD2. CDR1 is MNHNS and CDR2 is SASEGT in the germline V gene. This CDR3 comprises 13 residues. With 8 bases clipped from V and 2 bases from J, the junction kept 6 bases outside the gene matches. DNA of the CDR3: TGTGCCAGCGGTAGTAGCGGGCCCTACGAGCAGTACTTC. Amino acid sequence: CASGSSGPYEQYF.

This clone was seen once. This chain's CDR3 is CASNEVPNTQYF. In DNA, the CDR3 is TGTGCCAGTAATGAGGTACCTAATACGCAGTATTTT. V gene TRBV2 combines with J gene TRBJ2-3; D is ambiguous. This CDR3 is built from 12 residues. The germline CDR1 and CDR2 sequences are SNHLY and FYNNEI. The V end was cut by 9 bases, the J end by 7 bases, with 14 bases between.

CDR3 DNA sequence: TGTGCCAGCAGCTTAGCATCCGGACGGGCAGATACGCAGTATTTT. Amino acid sequence: CASSLASGRADTQYF. J is TRBJ2-3 and V is TRBV7-9; D gene uncertain. The CDR3 covers 15 residues. The V gene lost 0 bases and the J gene lost 4 bases, with 11 bases spanning the gap. The germline V gene encodes CDR1 SEHNR and CDR2 FQNEAQ (reference sequence).

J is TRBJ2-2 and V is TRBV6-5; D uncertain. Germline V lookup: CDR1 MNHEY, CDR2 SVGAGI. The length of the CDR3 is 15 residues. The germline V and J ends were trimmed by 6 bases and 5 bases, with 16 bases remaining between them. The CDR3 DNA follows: TGTGCCAGCAGCCTGACACCATTGGGGACCGGGGAGCTGTTTTTT. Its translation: CASSLTPLGTGELFF.

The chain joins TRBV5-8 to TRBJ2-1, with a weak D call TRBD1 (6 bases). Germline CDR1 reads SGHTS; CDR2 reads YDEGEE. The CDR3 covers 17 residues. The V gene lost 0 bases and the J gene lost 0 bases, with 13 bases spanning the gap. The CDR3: CASSLAIGTSSYNEQFF. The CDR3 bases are TGTGCCAGCAGCTTGGCCATCGGGACAAGCTCCTACAATGAGCAGTTCTTC.

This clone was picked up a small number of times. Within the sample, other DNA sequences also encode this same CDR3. The CDR3 here is CAWTSGDSPLHF. The CDR3 coding sequence is TGTGCCTGGACGTCAGGGGATTCACCCCTCCACTTT. V usage is TRBV30 and J usage is TRBJ1-6, with TRBD1 as a possible D gene (6 bases). The CDR3 runs to 12 residues. CDR1 and CDR2 (germline): GTSNPN, SVGIG (reference sequence). V was trimmed by 4 bases and J by 8 bases, leaving 9 bases between them.

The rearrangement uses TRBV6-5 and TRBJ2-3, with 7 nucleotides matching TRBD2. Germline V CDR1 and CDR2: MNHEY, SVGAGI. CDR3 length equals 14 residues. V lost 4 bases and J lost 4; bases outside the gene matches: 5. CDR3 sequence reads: CASSFGLAADTQYF. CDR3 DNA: TGTGCCAGCAGTTTCGGGCTAGCGGCAGATACGCAGTATTTT.

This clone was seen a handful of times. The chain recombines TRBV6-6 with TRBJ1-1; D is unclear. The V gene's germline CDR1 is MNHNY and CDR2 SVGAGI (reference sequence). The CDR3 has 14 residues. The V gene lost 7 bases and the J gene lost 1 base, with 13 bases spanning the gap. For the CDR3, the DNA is TGTGCCAGCACCCCCTCACCTCGGAACACTGAAGCTTTCTTT. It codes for CASTPSPRNTEAFF.

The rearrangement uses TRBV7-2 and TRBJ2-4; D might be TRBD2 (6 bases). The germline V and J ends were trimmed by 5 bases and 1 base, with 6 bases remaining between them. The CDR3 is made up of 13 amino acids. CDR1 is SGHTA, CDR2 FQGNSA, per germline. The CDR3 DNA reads TGTGCCAGCAGCGGGGGGGCCAAAAACATTCAGTACTTC. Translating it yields CASSGGAKNIQYF.

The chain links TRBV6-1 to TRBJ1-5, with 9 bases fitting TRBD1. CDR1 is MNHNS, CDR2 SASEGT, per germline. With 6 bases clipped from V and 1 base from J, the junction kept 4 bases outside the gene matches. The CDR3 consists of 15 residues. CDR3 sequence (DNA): TGTGCCAGCAGGCCACAGGGGGCCAGCAATCAGCCCCAGCATTTT. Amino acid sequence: CASRPQGASNQPQHF.

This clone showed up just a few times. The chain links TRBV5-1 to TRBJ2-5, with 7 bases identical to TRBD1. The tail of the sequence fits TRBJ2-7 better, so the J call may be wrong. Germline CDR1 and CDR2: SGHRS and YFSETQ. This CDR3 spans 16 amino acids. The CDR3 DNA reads TGCGCCAGCAGAGGGGGCCTACGGGACAACTCCTACGAGCAGTACTTC. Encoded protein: CASRGGLRDNSYEQYF.

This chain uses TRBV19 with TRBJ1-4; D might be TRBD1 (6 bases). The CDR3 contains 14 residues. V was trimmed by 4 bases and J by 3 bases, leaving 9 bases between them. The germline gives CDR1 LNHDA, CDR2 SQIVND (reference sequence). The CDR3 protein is CASSTTGSNEKLFF. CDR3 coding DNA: TGTGCCAGTAGTACGACAGGTTCTAATGAAAAACTGTTTTTT.

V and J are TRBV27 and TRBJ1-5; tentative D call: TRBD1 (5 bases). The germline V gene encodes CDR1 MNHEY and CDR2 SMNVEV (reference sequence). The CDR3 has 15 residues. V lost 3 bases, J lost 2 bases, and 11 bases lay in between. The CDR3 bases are TGTGCCAGCAGTTTGGACCCGGGGGGCAATCAGCCCCAGCATTTT. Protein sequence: CASSLDPGGNQPQHF.

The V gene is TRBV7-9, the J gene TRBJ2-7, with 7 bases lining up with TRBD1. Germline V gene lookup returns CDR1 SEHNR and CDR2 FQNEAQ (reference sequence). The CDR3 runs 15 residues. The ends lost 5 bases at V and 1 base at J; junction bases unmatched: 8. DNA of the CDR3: TGTGCCAGCAGCATCGACAGGGCCAGGTCCTACGAGCAGTACTTC. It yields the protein CASSIDRARSYEQYF.

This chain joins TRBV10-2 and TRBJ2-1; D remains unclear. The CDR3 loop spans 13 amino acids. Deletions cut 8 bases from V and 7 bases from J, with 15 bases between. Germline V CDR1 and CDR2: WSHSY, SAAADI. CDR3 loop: CASGRGSKNEQFF. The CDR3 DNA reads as TGCGCCAGCGGTCGCGGAAGTAAAAATGAGCAGTTCTTC.

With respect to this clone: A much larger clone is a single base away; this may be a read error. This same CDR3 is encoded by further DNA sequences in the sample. The CDR3 sequence: CASSLQETQYF. The CDR3 DNA follows: TGTGCCAGCAGTCTCCAAGAGACCCAGTACTTC. The rearrangement joins TRBV2 to TRBJ2-5; D uncertain. CDR1 is SNHLY and CDR2 is FYNNEI in the germline V gene. This CDR3 has 11 residues. Trimming shortened V by 5 bases and J by 1 base, and 2 bases separated the two germline ends.

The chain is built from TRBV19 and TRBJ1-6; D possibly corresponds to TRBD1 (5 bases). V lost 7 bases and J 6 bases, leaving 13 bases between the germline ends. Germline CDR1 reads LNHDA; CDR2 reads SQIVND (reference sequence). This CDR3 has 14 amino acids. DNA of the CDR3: TGTGCCAGTACCCTCATAGGGGCTAATTCACCCCTCCACTTT. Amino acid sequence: CASTLIGANSPLHF.

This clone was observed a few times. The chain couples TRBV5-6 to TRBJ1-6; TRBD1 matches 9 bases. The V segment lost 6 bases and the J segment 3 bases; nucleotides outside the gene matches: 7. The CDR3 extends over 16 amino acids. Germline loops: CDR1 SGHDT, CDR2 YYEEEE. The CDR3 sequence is CASNNGQGNYNSPLHF. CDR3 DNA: TGTGCCAGCAACAATGGACAGGGGAACTATAATTCACCCCTCCACTTT.

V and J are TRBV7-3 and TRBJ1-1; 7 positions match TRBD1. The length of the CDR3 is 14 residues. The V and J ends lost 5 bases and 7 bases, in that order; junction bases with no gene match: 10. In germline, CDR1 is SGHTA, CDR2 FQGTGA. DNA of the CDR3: TGTGCCAGCAGCCCGAGACAGGGCGGCGATGAAGCTTTCTTT. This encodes CASSPRQGGDEAFF. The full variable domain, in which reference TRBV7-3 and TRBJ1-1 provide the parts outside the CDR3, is GAGVSQTPSNKVTEKGKYVELRCDPISGHTALYWYRQSLGQGPEFLIYFQGTGAADDSGLPNDRFFAVRPEGSVSTLKIQRTERGDSAVYLCASSPRQGGDEAFFGQGTRLTVV.

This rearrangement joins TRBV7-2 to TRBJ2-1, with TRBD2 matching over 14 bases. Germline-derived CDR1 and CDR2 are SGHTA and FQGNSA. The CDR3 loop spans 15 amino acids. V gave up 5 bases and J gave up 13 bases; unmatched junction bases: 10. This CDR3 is CASSPRLAGGPIQFF. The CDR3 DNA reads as TGTGCCAGCAGCCCCCGACTAGCGGGAGGGCCCATTCAGTTCTTC.

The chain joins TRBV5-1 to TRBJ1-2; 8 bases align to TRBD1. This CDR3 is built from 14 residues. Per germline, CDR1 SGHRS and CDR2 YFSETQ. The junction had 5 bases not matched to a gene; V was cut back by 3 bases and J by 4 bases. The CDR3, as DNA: TGCGCCAGCAGCTCGACAGGGGATGGCTATGGCTACACCTTC. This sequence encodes CASSSTGDGYGYTF.

CDR3: CAIQTGPRAEKLFF. The CDR3, as DNA: TGTGCCATCCAAACCGGGCCAAGAGCGGAAAAACTGTTTTTT. This rearrangement joins TRBV28 to TRBJ1-4, with D unclear. The germline CDR1 and CDR2 sequences are MDHEN and SYDVKM. Trimming shortened V by 10 bases and J by 8 bases, and 20 bases separated the two germline ends. The CDR3 runs 14 residues.

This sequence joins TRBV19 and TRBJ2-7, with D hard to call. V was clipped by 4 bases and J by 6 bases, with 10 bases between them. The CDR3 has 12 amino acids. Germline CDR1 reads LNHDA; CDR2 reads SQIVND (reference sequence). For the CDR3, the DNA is TGTGCCAGTAGTAAGCAGGCCGGCGAGCAGTACTTC. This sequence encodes CASSKQAGEQYF.